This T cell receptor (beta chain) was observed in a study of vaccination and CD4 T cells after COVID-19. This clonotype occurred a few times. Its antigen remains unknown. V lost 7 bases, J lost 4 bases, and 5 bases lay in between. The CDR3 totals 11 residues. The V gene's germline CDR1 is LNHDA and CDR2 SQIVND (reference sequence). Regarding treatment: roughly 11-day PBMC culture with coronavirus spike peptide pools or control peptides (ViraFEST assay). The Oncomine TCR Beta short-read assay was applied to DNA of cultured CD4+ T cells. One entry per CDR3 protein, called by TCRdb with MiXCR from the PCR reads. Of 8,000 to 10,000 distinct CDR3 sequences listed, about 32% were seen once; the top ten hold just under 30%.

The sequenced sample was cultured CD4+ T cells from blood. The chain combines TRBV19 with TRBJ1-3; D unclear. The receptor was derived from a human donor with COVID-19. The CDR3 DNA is TGTGCCAGTACCTCCGGAAACACCATATATTTT. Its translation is CASTSGNTIYF.